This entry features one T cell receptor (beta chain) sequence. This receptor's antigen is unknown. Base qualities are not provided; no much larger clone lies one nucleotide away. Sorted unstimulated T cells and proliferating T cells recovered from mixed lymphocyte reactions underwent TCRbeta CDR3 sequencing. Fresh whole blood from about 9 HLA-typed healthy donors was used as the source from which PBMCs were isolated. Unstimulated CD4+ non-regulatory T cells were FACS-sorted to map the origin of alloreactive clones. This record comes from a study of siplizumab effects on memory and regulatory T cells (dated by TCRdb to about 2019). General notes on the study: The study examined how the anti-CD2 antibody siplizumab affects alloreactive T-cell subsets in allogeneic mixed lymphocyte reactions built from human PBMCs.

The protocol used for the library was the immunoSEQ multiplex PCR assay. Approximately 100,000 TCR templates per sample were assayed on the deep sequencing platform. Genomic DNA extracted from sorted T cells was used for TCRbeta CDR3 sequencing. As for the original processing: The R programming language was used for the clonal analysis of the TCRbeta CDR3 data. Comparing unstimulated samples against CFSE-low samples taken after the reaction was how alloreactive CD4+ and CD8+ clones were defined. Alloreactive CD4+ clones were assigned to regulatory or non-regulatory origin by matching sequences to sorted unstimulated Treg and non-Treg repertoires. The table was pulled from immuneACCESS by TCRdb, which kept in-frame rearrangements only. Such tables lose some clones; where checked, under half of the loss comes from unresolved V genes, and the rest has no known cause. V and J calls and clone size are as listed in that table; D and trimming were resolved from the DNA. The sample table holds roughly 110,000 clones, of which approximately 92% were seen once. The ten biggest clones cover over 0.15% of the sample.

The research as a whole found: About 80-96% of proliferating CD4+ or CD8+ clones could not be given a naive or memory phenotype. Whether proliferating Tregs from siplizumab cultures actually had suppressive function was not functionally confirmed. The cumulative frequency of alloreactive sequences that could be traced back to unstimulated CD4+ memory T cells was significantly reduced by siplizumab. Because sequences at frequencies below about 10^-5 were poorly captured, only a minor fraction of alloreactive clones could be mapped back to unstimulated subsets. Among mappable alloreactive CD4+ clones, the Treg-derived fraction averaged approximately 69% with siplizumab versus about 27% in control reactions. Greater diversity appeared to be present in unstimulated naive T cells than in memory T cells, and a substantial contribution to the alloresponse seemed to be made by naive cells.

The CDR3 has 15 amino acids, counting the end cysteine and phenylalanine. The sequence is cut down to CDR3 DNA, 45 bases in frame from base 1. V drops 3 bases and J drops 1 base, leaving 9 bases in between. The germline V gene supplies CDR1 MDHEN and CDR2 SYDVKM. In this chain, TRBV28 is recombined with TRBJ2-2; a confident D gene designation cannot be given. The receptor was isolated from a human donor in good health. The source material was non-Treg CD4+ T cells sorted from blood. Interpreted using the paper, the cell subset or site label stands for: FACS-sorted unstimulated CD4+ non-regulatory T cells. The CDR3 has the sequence CASSFPTLNTGELFF. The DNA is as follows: TGTGCCAGCAGTTTCCCAACCTTGAACACCGGGGAGCTGTTTTTT.